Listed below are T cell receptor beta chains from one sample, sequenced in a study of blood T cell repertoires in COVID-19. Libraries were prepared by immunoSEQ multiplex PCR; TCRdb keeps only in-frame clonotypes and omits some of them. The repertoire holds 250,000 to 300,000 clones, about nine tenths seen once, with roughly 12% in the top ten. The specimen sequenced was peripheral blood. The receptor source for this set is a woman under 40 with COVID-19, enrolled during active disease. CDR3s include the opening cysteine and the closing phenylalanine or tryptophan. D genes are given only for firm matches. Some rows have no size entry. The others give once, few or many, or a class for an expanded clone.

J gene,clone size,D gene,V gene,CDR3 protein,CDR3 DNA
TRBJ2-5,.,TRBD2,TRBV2,CASSEGLAGFRETQYF,TGTGCCAGCAGTGAAGGGCTAGCGGGATTTAGGGAGACCCAGTACTTC
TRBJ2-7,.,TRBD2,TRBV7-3,CASSPGLAGDEQYF,TGTGCCAGCAGCCCGGGACTAGCGGGAGACGAGCAGTACTTC
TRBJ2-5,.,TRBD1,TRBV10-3,CAINPGTAEETQYF,TGTGCCATCAATCCTGGGACAGCGGAGGAGACCCAGTACTTC
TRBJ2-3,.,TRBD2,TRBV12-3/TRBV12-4,CASLREGTDTQYF,TGTGCCAGCTTGCGGGAGGGTACAGATACGCAGTATTTT
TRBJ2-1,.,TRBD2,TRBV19,CASSNGLAGGGPPYNEQFF,TGTGCCAGTAGTAACGGACTAGCGGGAGGGGGTCCCCCCTACAATGAGCAGTTCTTC
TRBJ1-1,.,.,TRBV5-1,CASSLNTGNTEAFF,TGCGCCAGCAGCTTGAACACAGGGAACACTGAAGCTTTCTTT
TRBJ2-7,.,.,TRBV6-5,CASSSYNDEQYF,TGTGCCAGCAGTTCCTATAACGACGAGCAGTACTTC
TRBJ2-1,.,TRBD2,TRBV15,CATSGGAGLAYNEQFF,TGTGCCACCAGCGGGGGAGCGGGATTGGCCTACAATGAGCAGTTCTTC
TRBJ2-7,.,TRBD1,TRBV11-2,CASMVGTGGYEQYF,TGTGCCAGCATGGTAGGGACAGGGGGCTACGAGCAGTACTTC
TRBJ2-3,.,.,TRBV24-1,CATRGGAFPDTQYF,TGTGCCACCAGGGGAGGAGCGTTTCCAGATACGCAGTATTTT
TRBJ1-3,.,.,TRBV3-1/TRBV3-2,CASSQDSGAGNTIYF,TGTGCCAGCAGCCAAGATTCAGGGGCTGGAAACACCATATATTTT
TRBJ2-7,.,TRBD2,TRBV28,CASSLPSSGTYEQYF,TGTGCCAGCAGTTTACCCTCTAGCGGGACCTACGAGCAGTACTTC
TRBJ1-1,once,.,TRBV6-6,CASSYSGGNTEAFF,TGTGCCAGCAGTTACTCTGGAGGGAACACTGAAGCTTTCTTT